This is a list of T cell receptor beta chains from one sample in a study of T cells expressing NK-cell markers. TCRdb re-called the 5' RACE reads, yielding one record per CDR3 amino acid sequence without DNA. Its clone listing holds 350,000 to 500,000 distinct CDR3 sequences. The material sequenced was blood T cells: a sorted CD56 or NKG2C T cell subset, CD4+ or CD8+ T cells, or bulk PBMC T cells (not recorded which). The origin of the receptors is a woman between 18 and 75 years old in good health. The CDR3 runs from the conserved cysteine through the conserved F or W.

V gene	J gene	CDR3 protein
TRBV4-1	TRBJ1-4	CASSQEAGRGEKLFF
TRBV30	TRBJ2-1	CAWSEGPYPRNEQFF
TRBV7-9	TRBJ2-1	CASSLTGVVNEQFF
TRBV20-1	TRBJ1-6	CSAPDSLRAPLHF
TRBV4-3	TRBJ1-2	CASSQGWEPYGYTF
TRBV19	TRBJ1-5	CASSIASRGSNQPQHF
TRBV7-2	TRBJ2-1	CASSSVSSYNEQFF
TRBV4-1	TRBJ2-3	CASSQLSPDTQYF
TRBV5-1	TRBJ1-1	CASSGGREGTEAFF
TRBV14	TRBJ2-1	CASSQVYPGNEQFF
TRBV6-1	TRBJ1-5	CASSVVGGLGQPQHF
TRBV7-2	TRBJ2-4	CASSADRGGNIQYF
TRBV6-1	TRBJ1-1	CASRPDRVNTEAFF
TRBV7-6	TRBJ2-2	CASSSTSGGSNTGELFF
TRBV28	TRBJ2-3	CASRENRGVYSSTDTQYF
TRBV7-3	TRBJ1-2	CASSRQQGYGYTF
TRBV11-2	TRBJ1-4	CASSLGYSQLFF
TRBV5-1	TRBJ2-7	CASSLGGGKSSYEQYF
TRBV5-1	TRBJ2-1	CASRGTSAYNEQFF
TRBV7-8	TRBJ1-1	CASSSQGSGTEAFF
TRBV30	TRBJ2-2	CAWKPGTNTGELFF
TRBV29-1	TRBJ2-7	CSVEGRNEQYF
TRBV20-1	TRBJ2-1	CSAQGPTSYNEQFF
TRBV4-2	TRBJ2-2	CASSQGAAPNTGELFF
TRBV12-3/TRBV12-4	TRBJ1-3	CASSPLAGNAIYF
TRBV20-1	TRBJ2-1	CSARDRLGVSYNEQFF
TRBV18	TRBJ1-4	CASSDSQKLFF
TRBV3-1	TRBJ1-5	CASSQDFTVNSNQPQHF
TRBV7-7	TRBJ2-3	CASSLAGAGDTQYF
TRBV6-2/TRBV6-3	TRBJ2-3	CASSSLSTDTQYF
TRBV5-1	TRBJ1-6	CASSDPGGIEPLHF
TRBV11-2	TRBJ2-7	CASSLDRGEQYF
TRBV29-1	TRBJ2-7	CSVVGNRAEQYF
TRBV14	TRBJ2-1	CASSLKGTRSLPSSYNEQFF
TRBV6-2/TRBV6-3	TRBJ2-2	CASRQTSSNTGELFF
TRBV3-1	TRBJ2-1	CASSQDRLYNEQFF
TRBV25-1	TRBJ1-5	CASSESAGSNQPQHF
TRBV7-2	TRBJ2-5	CDSSFGGASETQYF
TRBV4-3	TRBJ2-5	CASSQEAALQETQYF
TRBV12-3/TRBV12-4	TRBJ2-2	CASSTPSGSSNTGELFF
TRBV27	TRBJ1-6	CASSDRGYGSPLHF
TRBV9	TRBJ2-7	CASSVAPRGIYEQYF
TRBV20-1	TRBJ1-5	CSAKIRQGGQPQHF
TRBV20-1	TRBJ2-2	CSASTGLNTGELFF
TRBV20-1	TRBJ1-5	CSARDPNRGRADQPQHF
TRBV19	TRBJ2-7	CASSIGPFGGLRNEQYF
TRBV5-1	TRBJ2-5	CASSSGEWGQETQYF
TRBV19	TRBJ2-6	CASTRADRSGANVLTF
TRBV29-1	TRBJ1-2	CSVPGTGRMRYTF
TRBV7-8	TRBJ2-1	CASSLIFWRGPSYNEQFF
TRBV4-1	TRBJ2-5	CASSQGTGGRETQYF
TRBV11-2	TRBJ1-1	CASSFEGAMNTEAFF
TRBV28	TRBJ1-5	CASSLLAGHSNQPQHF
TRBV6-1	TRBJ1-6	CASRTGQGGSYNSPLHF
TRBV18	TRBJ2-7	CASSLDRLTHEQYF
TRBV4-2	TRBJ2-2	CASSQGLPSGELFF
TRBV7-2	TRBJ2-7	CASRTGVHEQYF